The 23 T cell receptor beta chains below were found in one sample sequenced in a study of technical replicates of blood from several donors. TCRdb keeps only in-frame clones here, not all; method: immunoSEQ multiplex PCR. The profile shows 45,000 to 60,000 clones, 75% to 95% of them singletons. Sequencing was carried out using PBMCs. The receptor set was obtained from a human donor in good health. Some clones in this sample may be carry-over from other donors' samples.

This sequence joins TRBV5-4 and TRBJ2-7; D call uncertain. The CDR3 contains 12 residues. V lost 4 bases and J lost 0, with 5 bases in between. In germline, CDR1 is SGHNT, CDR2 YYREEE (reference sequence). The CDR3 protein is CASSGSSYEQYF. The CDR3 coding sequence is TGTGCCAGCAGCGGCAGCTCCTACGAGCAGTACTTC.

This chain connects TRBV4-1 to TRBJ2-1; weak D call: TRBD1 (6 bases). The V gene's germline CDR1 is MGHRA and CDR2 YSYEKL. The V and J ends lost 0 bases and 5 bases respectively, with 11 bases between them. The CDR3 loop spans 15 amino acids. The CDR3 DNA sequence: TGCGCCAGCAGCCAAGAGATAGGGACAAACAATGAGCAGTTCTTC. Its protein is CASSQEIGTNNEQFF.

This clone was picked up one time. The J gene is TRBJ2-5, the V gene TRBV7-2, with 8 bases fitting TRBD2. The CDR3 has 15 amino acids. Germline V lookup: CDR1 SGHTA, CDR2 FQGNSA. V lost 5 bases and J lost 1; bases outside the gene matches: 6. CDR3 protein: CASSPYGGGQETQYF. Written as DNA, the CDR3 is TGTGCCAGCAGCCCATACGGGGGGGGCCAAGAGACCCAGTACTTC.

The chain recombines TRBV6-5 with TRBJ2-5; 7 bases are a match to TRBD1. This CDR3 comprises 14 residues. Trimming took 5 bases from V and 1 from J; bases not matched to a gene: 4. CDR1 MNHEY and CDR2 SVGAGI come from the germline V gene. CDR3 in amino acids: CASSTTGFQETQYF. The CDR3 DNA follows: TGTGCCAGCAGTACGACAGGGTTCCAAGAGACCCAGTACTTC.

This clone was seen just once. The CDR3 sequence: CASTAGGTNEKLFF. CDR3 bases: TGTGCCAGCACCGCAGGAGGAACTAATGAAAAACTGTTTTTT. The chain recombines TRBV2 with TRBJ1-4, with D uncertain. Germline CDR1 reads SNHLY; CDR2 reads FYNNEI. This CDR3 is built from 14 residues. Trimming removed 7 bases at V and 1 base at J, with 10 bases between.

CDR3 nucleotides: TGCGCCAGCAGCCAGGACGGACAGGGTGCTGGGGCCAACGTCCTGACTTTC. It translates to CASSQDGQGAGANVLTF. The chain carries TRBV4-3 and TRBJ2-6, with TRBD1 matching over 8 bases. The germline gives CDR1 LGHNA, CDR2 YSLEER. The V gene end was trimmed by 3 bases and the J gene end by 2 bases; junction bases not matched to a gene: 6. The CDR3 runs 17 residues.

The V call is TRBV5-1, the J call TRBJ1-5; no clear D gene. Trimming removed 0 bases at V and 0 bases at J, with 7 bases between. The length of the CDR3 is 15 residues. In germline, CDR1 is SGHRS, CDR2 YFSETQ. CDR3 sequence: CASSLDSISNQPQHF. CDR3 DNA: TGCGCCAGCAGCTTGGACAGCATTAGCAATCAGCCCCAGCATTTT. The full variable domain, its missing parts supplied by reference TRBV5-1 and TRBJ1-5, is KAGVTQTPRYLIKTRGQQVTLSCSPISGHRSVSWYQQTPGQGLQFLFEYFSETQRNKGNFPGRFSGRQFSNSRSEMNVSTLELGDSALYLCASSLDSISNQPQHFGDGTRLSIL.

In nucleotides, the CDR3 is TGTGCCAGCAGTGGTGCGGGGGCGGGTACCGGGGAGCTGTTTTTT. Protein: CASSGAGAGTGELFF. V is TRBV2 and J is TRBJ2-2; D is possibly TRBD2 (7 bases). The CDR3 contains 15 residues. Germline CDR1 is SNHLY and CDR2 is FYNNEI. The germline V and J ends were trimmed by 4 bases and 5 bases, with 14 bases remaining between them.

The genes are TRBV5-1 and TRBJ2-5, with TRBD1 matching 10 bases. Germline-derived CDR1 and CDR2 are SGHRS and YFSETQ. Losses at the gene ends were 5 bases for V and 5 bases for J; bases not matched to a gene: 21. The CDR3 spans 19 residues. CDR3 nucleotide sequence: TGCGCCAGCAGGAGGCAAAGCTCCGACGACAGGGGGCTTGGGGAGACCCAGTACTTC. It specifies CASRRQSSDDRGLGETQYF.

V usage is TRBV4-1 and J usage is TRBJ1-1; 7 nucleotides match TRBD1. The CDR3 sequence is 15 residues long. Trimming at V came to 4 bases and at J to 1 base, leaving 6 bases not matched to a gene. CDR1 is MGHRA and CDR2 is YSYEKL in the germline V gene. CDR3 sequence (DNA): TGCGCCAGCAGCCTTACGACAGGGCCGAACACTGAAGCTTTCTTT. Protein: CASSLTTGPNTEAFF.

The chain links TRBV7-9 to TRBJ2-5, with D possibly matching TRBD2 (5 bases). V lost 3 bases, J lost 3 bases, and 5 bases lay in between. CDR1 SEHNR and CDR2 FQNEAQ come from the germline V gene (reference sequence). The CDR3 has 12 amino acids. CDR3 residues: CASSFGEETQYF. CDR3 nucleotide sequence: TGTGCCAGCAGCTTCGGGGAAGAGACCCAGTACTTC.

V is TRBV10-3 and J is TRBJ1-3, with a weak D call TRBD1 (5 bases). From germline, CDR1 is ENHRY and CDR2 SYGVKD. Trimming took off 6 bases at V and 4 bases at J, with 19 bases between the two ends. The CDR3 has 16 amino acids. The CDR3 protein is CAIRSSGGSGGNTIYF. The CDR3 coding sequence is TGTGCCATCAGGAGCAGCGGGGGGTCAGGCGGAAACACCATATATTTT.

The CDR3 is CAWSVLERTGELFF. The CDR3 DNA reads TGTGCCTGGAGTGTACTCGAGCGAACCGGGGAGCTGTTTTTT. The chain couples TRBV30 to TRBJ2-2, with D hard to call. Germline CDR1 is GTSNPN and CDR2 is SVGIG (reference sequence). This CDR3 is built from 14 residues. V was cut by 0 bases and J by 5 bases, with 10 bases left in between.

This chain joins TRBV2 and TRBJ1-2, with TRBD1 matching 8 bases. The V segment lost 5 bases and the J segment 10 bases; nucleotides outside the gene matches: 3. Germline V gives CDR1 SNHLY, CDR2 FYNNEI. There are 11 residues in the CDR3. The CDR3 DNA reads as TGTGCCAGCAGTTTGGACAGGGTCTACACCTTC. Translating it yields CASSLDRVYTF.

CDR3 region: CSVAGTGFEQYF. The CDR3 region has the DNA TGCAGCGTAGCTGGGACAGGGTTTGAGCAGTACTTC. The V and J genes are TRBV29-1 and TRBJ2-7; TRBD1 matches 9 bases. The CDR3 has 12 residues. The germline V gene encodes CDR1 SQVTM and CDR2 ANQGSEA. Losses at the gene ends were 6 bases for V and 7 bases for J; bases not matched to a gene: 7.

V gene TRBV5-4 combines with J gene TRBJ2-4; a possible D gene is TRBD2 (5 bases). The length of the CDR3 is 14 residues. V dropped 1 base and J dropped 6 bases, with 11 bases sitting between them. Germline V gene lookup returns CDR1 SGHNT and CDR2 YYREEE (reference sequence). This CDR3 reads CASSLTPEGNIQYF. CDR3 sequence (DNA): TGTGCCAGCAGCTTGACCCCTGAGGGAAACATTCAGTACTTC.

The chain carries TRBV10-3 and TRBJ1-1; TRBD1 aligns across 8 bases. Germline V CDR1 and CDR2: ENHRY, SYGVKD. This CDR3 region has 15 residues. After removal of 1 base from V and 1 base from J, the junction contained 2 bases not matched to a gene. The CDR3 DNA is TGTGCCATCAGTGAGTATGGGACAGGGAACACTGAAGCTTTCTTT. Translated: CAISEYGTGNTEAFF.

This clone was seen a single time. V is TRBV11-2 and J is TRBJ1-4; weak D call: TRBD1 (5 bases). Germline CDR1 and CDR2: SGHAT and FQNNGV. Deletions cut 4 bases from V and 11 bases from J, with 8 bases between. This CDR3 is 11 amino acids long. In DNA, the CDR3 is TGTGCCAGCAGCTCGCCAGGGAAACTGTTTTTT. As protein: CASSSPGKLFF.

The chain joins TRBV11-1 to TRBJ2-3; D is unresolved. The germline V gene has CDR1 SGHAT and CDR2 FQDESV (reference sequence). Trimming shortened V by 5 bases and J by 6 bases, and 12 bases separated the two germline ends. The CDR3 has 13 residues. The CDR3 nucleotides read TGTGCCAGCAGCGTCCGTTATGCGGATACGCAGTATTTT. It yields the protein CASSVRYADTQYF.

This clone was found once. The V gene is TRBV27, the J gene TRBJ2-7; 12 nucleotides line up with TRBD1. The CDR3 runs 15 residues. The germline CDR1 and CDR2 sequences are MNHEY and SMNVEV (reference sequence). J lost 6 bases, V lost 6 bases, and 9 bases had no gene match. CDR3: CASSQRGTGGAEQYF. CDR3 coding DNA: TGTGCCAGCAGCCAAAGGGGGACAGGGGGCGCCGAGCAGTACTTC.

The sample holds one count of this clone. V and J are TRBV5-1 and TRBJ1-2, with 7 bases lining up with TRBD1. Looked up from germline, CDR1 is SGHRS and CDR2 is YFSETQ. The CDR3 totals 17 residues. The V gene end was trimmed by 0 bases and the J gene end by 1 base; junction bases not matched to a gene: 9. CDR3 nucleotides: TGCGCCAGCAGCTTGGCGTCAGGGGGAACTGTTAACTATGGCTACACCTTC. It specifies CASSLASGGTVNYGYTF.

The rearrangement joins TRBV6-5 to TRBJ2-7; D is unresolved. This CDR3 has 14 residues. From germline, CDR1 is MNHEY and CDR2 SVGAGI. The germline V and J ends were trimmed by 6 bases and 5 bases, with 17 bases remaining between them. In DNA form, the CDR3 reads TGTGCCAGCAGGCTTATCGTGGGCCATAACGAGCAGTACTTC. Amino acids: CASRLIVGHNEQYF.

This clone was seen only a few times. The V call is TRBV5-1, the J call TRBJ1-6; D ambiguous. This CDR3 region has 16 residues. V lost 4 bases and J lost 8, with 19 bases in between. Germline lookup yields CDR1 SGHRS and CDR2 YFSETQ. The CDR3 DNA sequence: TGCGCCAGCAGCCCGGGATGGGCGTCCAGGCATTCACCCCTCCACTTT. Translating gives CASSPGWASRHSPLHF.